This T cell receptor (beta chain) was recovered during a study of glioma-infiltrating T cells after dendritic cell vaccination. Study background: Patients received three intradermal dendritic cell vaccine injections at biweekly intervals.

The time point: after dendritic cell vaccination, including at tumor progression/relapse. None of the glioblastoma patients had an isocitrate dehydrogenase mutation. CDR1 is MGHDK and CDR2 is SYGVNS in the germline V gene. There are 14 residues in the CDR3. V was trimmed by 5 bases and J by 7 bases, leaving 18 bases between them. Up to about 2 ug genomic DNA was used for TCRB CDR3 amplification. The data were produced by immunoSEQ multiplex PCR, yet TCRdb's version contains in-frame clones alone and is incomplete. The sample contains tens of thousands of clones, 85% of which appear only once. The sample was blood, taken after dendritic cell vaccination. The rearrangement joins TRBV25-1 to TRBJ2-7; D perhaps matches TRBD1 (6 bases). This clonotype was obtained from a human donor with glioblastoma. The CDR3, as DNA: TGTGCCAGCAGTACTGCCCTACAGGGTAGGGAGCAGTACTTC. It translates to CASSTALQGREQYF.